These T cell receptor beta chains were read from a single sample in a study of early T cells in non-severe SARS-CoV-2 infection. MiXCR, run by TCRdb on the 5' RACE reads, gives a single entry per CDR3 protein. The sample lists approximately 110,000 distinct CDR3 sequences, under 15% occurring once. The material sequenced was whole blood. Source of these receptors: an adult who was a healthcare worker with PCR-confirmed SARS-CoV-2 infection or an uninfected control (not recorded which). Each CDR3 is given with its conserved first and last residue. D genes are given only for firm matches. Rows give clone size only sometimes, using once, few, many, or a class for an expanded clone.

few,TRBJ2-5,NA,TRBV5-1,TGCGCCAGCAGCTCAACGTCCTTGGAGACCCAGTACTTC,CASSSTSLETQYF
NA,TRBJ1-1,TRBD1,TRBV7-9,TGTGCCAGCAGCTTAGAGGGACAGGTGAACACTGAAGCTTTCTTT,CASSLEGQVNTEAFF
NA,TRBJ1-3,NA,TRBV4-1,TGCGCCAGCAGCCTGGGACCTCAAATCAGCCCTGGAAACACCATATATTTT,CASSLGPQISPGNTIYF
few,TRBJ2-2,NA,TRBV4-1,TGCGCCAGCAGCCTGACCTGGAACACCGGGGAGCTGTTTTTT,CASSLTWNTGELFF
few,TRBJ1-5,NA,TRBV12-3/TRBV12-4,TGTGCCAGCAGTTTAGCAGAACAGGGAAATCAGCCCCAGCATTTT,CASSLAEQGNQPQHF
once,TRBJ1-1,NA,TRBV11-2,TGTGCCAGCAGACCACTCCCGGGACCGAAGATTGAAGCTTTCTTT,CASRPLPGPKIEAFF
few,TRBJ2-7,NA,TRBV27,TGTGCCAGCAGTTACGTCGGGGGAAACTACGAGCAGTACTTC,CASSYVGGNYEQYF
few,TRBJ2-7,NA,TRBV9,TGTGCCAGCAGCCCCGCTGTTGGGGATTACGAGCAGTACTTC,CASSPAVGDYEQYF
NA,TRBJ2-7,NA,TRBV7-9,TGTGCCAGCAGCCCCTCAAGATACGAGCAGTACTTC,CASSPSRYEQYF
NA,TRBJ2-2,NA,TRBV7-3,TGTGCCAGCAGCGGACAGACTCTTACCGGGGAGCTGTTTTTT,CASSGQTLTGELFF
few,TRBJ2-1,NA,TRBV29-1,TGCAGCGTCGTGGGCCCTTATACGTTCGGTGAGCAGTTCTTC,CSVVGPYTFGEQFF
many,TRBJ1-2,TRBD1,TRBV4-1,TGCGCCAGCAGCCAGACAGGGACAAACTATGGCTACACCTTC,CASSQTGTNYGYTF
few,TRBJ2-2,TRBD2,TRBV4-1,TGCGCCAGCAGCCATGTGGATAGCGGGGGGCCTGGGGAGCTGTTTTTT,CASSHVDSGGPGELFF
few,TRBJ1-4,TRBD1,TRBV7-8,TGTGCCAGCAGCTATACGGACAGGGAAAATGAAAAACTGTTTTTT,CASSYTDRENEKLFF
NA,TRBJ1-2,NA,TRBV7-9,TGTGCCAGCAGCCACGCCGGGACGCAGGTTAACTATGGCTACACCTTC,CASSHAGTQVNYGYTF
NA,TRBJ1-2,NA,TRBV10-3,TGTGCCATCGAAAGTCGGATAGCTAACTATGGCTACACCTTC,CAIESRIANYGYTF
many,TRBJ1-1,NA,TRBV6-1,TGTGCCAGCAGTGAACGGGTTGGTCGCACTGAAGCTTTCTTT,CASSERVGRTEAFF
NA,TRBJ2-2,TRBD2,TRBV24-1,TGTGCCACCAGTGATTCCACTAGCGGGGGGATCGCGAACACCGGGGAGCTGTTTTTT,CATSDSTSGGIANTGELFF
NA,TRBJ1-2,TRBD1,TRBV29-1,TGCAGCGTTAGACAGGGGGCAGGTGCGGGCTACACCTTC,CSVRQGAGAGYTF
NA,TRBJ2-5,NA,TRBV29-1,TGCAGCGTTAGACAGTTTCAGTACTTC,CSVRQFQYF